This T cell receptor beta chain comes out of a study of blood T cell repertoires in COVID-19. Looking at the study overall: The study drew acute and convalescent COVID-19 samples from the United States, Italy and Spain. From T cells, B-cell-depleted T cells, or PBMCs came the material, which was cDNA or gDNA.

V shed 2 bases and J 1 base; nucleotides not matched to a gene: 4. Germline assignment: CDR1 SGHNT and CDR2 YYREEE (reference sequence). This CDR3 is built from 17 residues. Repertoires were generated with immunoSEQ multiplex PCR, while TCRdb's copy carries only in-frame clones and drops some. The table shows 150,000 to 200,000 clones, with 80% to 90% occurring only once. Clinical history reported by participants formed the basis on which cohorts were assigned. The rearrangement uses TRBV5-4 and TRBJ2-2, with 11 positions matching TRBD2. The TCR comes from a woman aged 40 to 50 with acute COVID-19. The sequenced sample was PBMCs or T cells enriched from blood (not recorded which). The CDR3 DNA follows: TGTGCCAGCAGCTTTTCTAGCGGGGGGCGGAACACCGGGGAGCTGTTTTTT. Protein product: CASSFSSGGRNTGELFF.